This is a list of T cell receptor beta chains from one sample in a study of blood T cell repertoires in COVID-19. Here immunoSEQ multiplex PCR was the method, and the copy in TCRdb shows in-frame clones only, minus some. The table has around 200,000 clones, around four fifths seen once. Specimen: peripheral blood. Source of these receptors: a woman aged 40-49 years with acute or convalescent COVID-19. Both conserved end residues are part of each CDR3. The order of the fields is CDR3 protein, CDR3 DNA, clone size, J gene, V gene, D gene. The D gene is left open where the match is weak. Only some rows state a clone size, as once, few, many or a class for expanded clones.

CASSLVDRGASGYTF,TGCGCCAGCAGCTTGGTAGACAGGGGTGCGAGCGGCTACACCTTC,.,TRBJ1-2,TRBV5-1,TRBD1
CAWSVNRIYGYTF,TGTGCCTGGAGTGTGAACAGGATCTATGGCTACACCTTC,.,TRBJ1-2,TRBV30,.
CAGDLTGGFSPLHF,TGTGCCGGGGACCTGACAGGGGGATTCTCACCCCTCCACTTT,.,TRBJ1-6,TRBV2,TRBD1
CASSLHLGQAYGYTF,TGCGCCAGCAGCTTGCACTTGGGACAGGCTTATGGCTACACCTTC,.,TRBJ1-2,TRBV5-1,TRBD1
CASSLTGYEQFF,TGTGCCAGCAGCTTGACAGGGTATGAGCAGTTCTTC,.,TRBJ2-1,TRBV11-2,TRBD1
CASSPTQGVGGYTF,TGTGCCAGTTCTCCTACTCAGGGTGTTGGTGGCTACACCTTC,once,TRBJ1-2,TRBV6-4,.
CASSGGQSSISYGYTF,TGCGCCAGCAGCGGGGGACAGTCATCGATATCGTATGGCTACACCTTC,few,TRBJ1-2,TRBV5-1,TRBD1
CASSHIGQGGSRGYTF,TGTGCCAGCAGCCACATCGGACAGGGTGGGAGTCGGGGCTACACCTTC,few,TRBJ1-2,TRBV14,TRBD1
CASSTDRGNIYGYTF,TGTGCCAGCAGCACGGACAGGGGGAATATCTATGGCTACACCTTC,few,TRBJ1-2,TRBV5-5,TRBD1
CASSTPTGGETQYF,TGTGCCAGCAGCACTCCTACAGGGGGAGAGACCCAGTACTTC,.,TRBJ2-5,TRBV5-6,TRBD1
CASSPGQNQPQHF,TGTGCCAGCAGCCCCGGACAGAATCAGCCCCAGCATTTT,.,TRBJ1-5,TRBV12-3/TRBV12-4,.
CASSLYSLRHGELFF,TGTGCCAGCAGTTTATACAGCCTTAGGCACGGGGAGCTGTTTTTT,few,TRBJ2-2,TRBV27,.
CASSEPAGWRYTF,TGTGCCAGCAGCGAACCGGCAGGTTGGCGCTACACCTTC,.,TRBJ1-2,TRBV9,.
CAISEWSGGRVGTGELFF,TGTGCCATCAGTGAATGGTCAGGGGGCCGGGTGGGCACCGGGGAGCTGTTTTTT,.,TRBJ2-2,TRBV10-3,TRBD1
CASGAGAGNTIYF,TGCGCCAGCGGAGCGGGCGCGGGAAACACCATATATTTT,.,TRBJ1-3,TRBV10-2,.
CASSAPNFDEKLFF,TGTGCCAGCAGCGCCCCCAACTTTGATGAAAAACTGTTTTTT,.,TRBJ1-4,TRBV5-8,.
CASSQVRTGDYGYTF,TGTGCCAGCAGCCAAGTTCGGACAGGGGACTATGGCTACACCTTC,.,TRBJ1-2,TRBV3-1/TRBV3-2,TRBD1
CASSYTGAYSNQPQHF,TGTGCCAGCAGTTATACAGGGGCTTATAGCAATCAGCCCCAGCATTTT,.,TRBJ1-5,TRBV6-6,TRBD1
CASSKRPGGPTDTQYF,TGTGCCAGCAGCAAACGTCCCGGGGGGCCAACAGATACGCAGTATTTT,few,TRBJ2-3,TRBV9,.
CASSYGAGGQTGELFF,TGTGCCAGCAGTTACGGAGCGGGGGGGCAGACCGGGGAGCTGTTTTTT,.,TRBJ2-2,TRBV6-5,TRBD2
CATSDLGRGADKETQYF,TGTGCCACCAGTGATTTAGGGCGGGGGGCGGACAAAGAGACCCAGTACTTC,.,TRBJ2-5,TRBV24-1,TRBD2
CATSSSDNNYGYTF,TGTGCCACCAGCAGTTCGGACAACAACTATGGCTACACCTTC,.,TRBJ1-2,TRBV15,.
CASSSDRTGRDEQYF,TGTGCCAGCAGCTCAGACCGGACAGGTCGCGACGAGCAGTACTTC,.,TRBJ2-7,TRBV5-4,TRBD1
CASSPRTSQYNEQFF,TGTGCCAGCAGCCCTCGGACTAGTCAATACAATGAGCAGTTCTTC,.,TRBJ2-1,TRBV5-4,TRBD2
CASSYSAEQYF,TGTGCCAGCAGTTACTCGGCCGAGCAGTACTTC,.,TRBJ2-7,TRBV6-5,.
CASSTSQTSGGKYF,TGCGCCAGCAGCACATCCCAGACTAGCGGGGGTAAATATTTT,.,TRBJ2-3,TRBV5-1,TRBD2
CSVSQGRRQPQHF,TGCAGCGTATCTCAGGGAAGACGGCAGCCCCAGCATTTT,.,TRBJ1-5,TRBV29-1,.
CASSFAARGGGETQYF,TGTGCCAGCAGCTTCGCGGCGCGGGGGGGCGGGGAGACCCAGTACTTC,.,TRBJ2-5,TRBV7-2,TRBD2
CASSQRGSGELFF,TGTGCCAGCAGCCAAAGGGGGAGCGGGGAGCTGTTTTTT,.,TRBJ2-2,TRBV3-1/TRBV3-2,.
CASSPGLGDNEQFF,TGTGCCAGCAGCCCGGGACTAGGAGACAATGAGCAGTTCTTC,.,TRBJ2-1,TRBV3-1/TRBV3-2,TRBD2
CASSLSRGGLETQYF,TGTGCCAGCAGCTTATCGAGAGGGGGTTTAGAGACCCAGTACTTC,.,TRBJ2-5,TRBV7-2,.
CASSEYNWADEQFF,TGTGCCAGCAGTGAATATAATTGGGCAGATGAGCAGTTCTTC,.,TRBJ2-1,TRBV25-1,.
CASSSIPGLAAYEQYF,TGCGCCAGCAGCTCCATACCGGGACTAGCGGCCTACGAGCAGTACTTC,.,TRBJ2-7,TRBV5-1,TRBD2
CASSLGPVRDEQYF,TGTGCCAGCAGCCTTGGCCCGGTTCGGGACGAGCAGTACTTC,.,TRBJ2-7,TRBV7-9,.
CASSYHNLNEKLFF,TGTGCCAGCAGTTACCACAACCTTAATGAAAAACTGTTTTTT,.,TRBJ1-4,TRBV6-2/TRBV6-3,.
CASSQASGQMNSPLHF,TGTGCCAGCAGCCAAGCATCAGGACAGATGAATTCACCCCTCCACTTT,.,TRBJ1-6,TRBV3-1/TRBV3-2,.
CASSQGGLYSNQPQHF,TGTGCCAGCAGCCAAGGAGGCCTTTATAGCAATCAGCCCCAGCATTTT,once,TRBJ1-5,TRBV4-2,.
CSVVNPGISGANVLTF,TGCAGCGTTGTAAACCCCGGGATCTCTGGGGCCAACGTCCTGACTTTC,.,TRBJ2-6,TRBV29-1,.
CASSFREGRGTEAFF,TGTGCCAGCAGTTTCAGGGAGGGTCGGGGAACTGAAGCTTTCTTT,.,TRBJ1-1,TRBV28,.
CASSRWSDTQYF,TGTGCCAGCAGCCGGTGGTCAGATACGCAGTATTTT,.,TRBJ2-3,TRBV11-2,.
CASSYSTGGFYGYTF,TGTGCCAGCAGTTACTCGACAGGGGGGTTCTATGGCTACACCTTC,.,TRBJ1-2,TRBV6-5,TRBD1
CSVWTSSNTGELFF,TGCAGCGTTTGGACTAGCTCGAACACCGGGGAGCTGTTTTTT,few,TRBJ2-2,TRBV29-1,TRBD2